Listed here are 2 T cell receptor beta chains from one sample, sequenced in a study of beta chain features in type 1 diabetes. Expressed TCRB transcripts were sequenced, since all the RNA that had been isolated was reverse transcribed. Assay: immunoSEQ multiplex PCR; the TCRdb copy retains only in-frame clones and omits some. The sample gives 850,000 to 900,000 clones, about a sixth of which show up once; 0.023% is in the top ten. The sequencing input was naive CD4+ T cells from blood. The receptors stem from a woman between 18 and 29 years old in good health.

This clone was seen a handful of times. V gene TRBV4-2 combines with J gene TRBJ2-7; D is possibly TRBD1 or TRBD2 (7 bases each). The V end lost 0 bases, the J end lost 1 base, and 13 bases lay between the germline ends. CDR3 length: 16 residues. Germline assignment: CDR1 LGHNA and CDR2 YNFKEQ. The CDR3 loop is CASSQERGRGSYEQYF. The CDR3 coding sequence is TGTGCCAGCAGCCAAGAAAGGGGGCGGGGGTCCTACGAGCAGTACTTC.

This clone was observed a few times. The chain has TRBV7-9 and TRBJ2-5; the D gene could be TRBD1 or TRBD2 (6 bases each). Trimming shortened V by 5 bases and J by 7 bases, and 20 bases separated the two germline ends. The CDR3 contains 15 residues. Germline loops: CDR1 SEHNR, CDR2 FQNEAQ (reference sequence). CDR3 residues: CASSPLRGDWWTQYF. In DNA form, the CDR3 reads TGTGCCAGCAGCCCACTAAGGGGGGACTGGTGGACCCAGTACTTC.